The present T cell receptor beta chain was sequenced within a study of blood T cell repertoires in COVID-19. About the research overall: There were acute and convalescent COVID-19 samples, and they came from the United States, Italy and Spain.

The CDR3 totals 15 residues. Per germline, CDR1 SGHRS and CDR2 YFSETQ. V was cut by 5 bases and J by 0 bases, with 12 bases left in between. A single count supports this clone. Per the original methods: Estimation of nucleated cell counts was performed using reference gene primer amplification. The assay was immunoSEQ multiplex PCR, and TCRdb's table has in-frame clones only and misses some. V and J calls and clone size are given by that table; D and trimming were obtained from the DNA. This table holds around 99,000 clones, 75% to 85% found once. The clonotype originates from an elderly woman with active or convalescent COVID-19. Sequenced sample: peripheral blood. The chain recombines TRBV5-1 with TRBJ1-3, with D tentatively TRBD1 (6 bases). The CDR3 spells CASSFQGISGNTIYF. In nucleotides, the CDR3 is TGCGCCAGCAGTTTTCAGGGGATCTCTGGAAACACCATATATTTT. Full variable domain (missing parts from reference TRBV5-1 and TRBJ1-3): KAGVTQTPRYLIKTRGQQVTLSCSPISGHRSVSWYQQTPGQGLQFLFEYFSETQRNKGNFPGRFSGRQFSNSRSEMNVSTLELGDSALYLCASSFQGISGNTIYFGEGSWLTVV.